The clone carrying this TCR beta chain has just a few counts. The antigen is unknown. The sample originates from a study of cytomegalovirus exposure and HLA in healthy donors. The study, taken as a whole, reports: The productive fraction for most TCR beta V segments was about 87% or about 30% in an earlier analysis.

The PCR made use of 60 Vbeta and 13 Jbeta primers. Sequenced by immunoSEQ multiplex PCR; TCRdb stores in-frame clones only, minus some. The table records around 64,000 clones, roughly 72% of them present only once. V was pared by 1 base and J by 1 base, with 4 bases of the junction left unmatched. The CDR3 loop spans 15 amino acids. CDR1 SGHTS and CDR2 YDEGEE come from the germline V gene. There were likely unrecorded immune exposures, though donors were nominally healthy when sampled. The source material was PBMCs. The chain uses TRBV5-8 and TRBJ1-1, with 7 bases fitting TRBD1. The receptor was isolated from a woman between 25 and 40 years old in good health and CMV-seropositive. This chain's CDR3 is CASSLWGQRNTEAFF. The CDR3 nucleotides read TGTGCCAGCAGCTTGTGGGGACAGAGGAACACTGAAGCTTTCTTT.